Here is one T cell receptor (beta chain) with its context. As yet, its antigen is unknown. CD4+ cells yielded CD45RA+ naive and CD45RA-negative memory subsets. This specimen comes from a study of shared clonotypes between healthy human individuals. Replicate PCRs from sorted subsets contained about 200 ng DNA, which is 29,000 or so T cell genomes. As originally analysed: Owing to the provision of junction-only sequences devoid of quality scores by immunoSEQ, filtering differed. Libraries were prepared by immunoSEQ multiplex PCR; TCRdb keeps only in-frame clonotypes and omits some of them. D and trimming come from the DNA, and the V and J calls and clone size come from that table. The data hold a few million clones, with just over 90% observed a single time. Study-level results: Non-shared clonotypes had lower generation probabilities than clonotypes shared by all four sorted-subset donors.

The CDR3 totals 15 residues. V shed 4 bases and J shed 3 bases, with 14 bases lying between them. Germline-derived CDR1 and CDR2 are SGHRS and YFSETQ. The chain joins TRBV5-1 to TRBJ2-1, with D tentatively TRBD1 or TRBD2 (5 bases each). Input material: naive CD4+ T cells sorted from blood. Subset in this sample: CD45RA+ positively selected. This TCR derives from a man between 18 and 29 years old in good health. This CDR3 reads CASSGRDVNYNEQFF. CDR3 in DNA: TGCGCCAGCAGCGGCCGGGACGTAAACTACAATGAGCAGTTCTTC.